This T cell receptor (beta chain) was captured in a study of T-cell reconstitution after alpha-beta-depleted transplantation in children. Preparation of the TCRbeta library involved a method that used unique molecular identifiers. MiXCR, applied by TCRdb to the PCR reads, yields one record per CDR3 protein. The repertoire holds 450,000 to 600,000 distinct CDR3 sequences, with about 31% as singletons. This CDR3 is 11 amino acids long. V gave up 4 bases and J gave up 8 bases, with 5 bases separating them. The sample here was PBMCs from the stem cell graft donor, taken from the stem cell graft. This clonotype was sampled from a human donor who donated a stem cell graft to a child with aplastic anemia. The genes are TRBV12-3 or TRBV12-4 and TRBJ1-4; D unclear. Here the CDR3 DNA reads TGTGCCAGCAGTTATTTAGAAAAACTGTTTTTT. Translating gives CASSYLEKLFF.